One sample yielded the 19 T cell receptor beta chains listed below, sequenced in a study of T cell responses to AZD1222 COVID-19 vaccine. TCRdb's table, derived via immunoSEQ multiplex PCR, lists solely in-frame clones and lacks some. Of some 120,000 clones listed, approximately 90% were seen once; the top ten hold around 6.9%. The source material was peripheral blood, sampled on day 0 of AZD1222 vaccination. The receptors come from an adult in good health.

The V gene is TRBV6-6, the J gene TRBJ1-4; TRBD1 is a possible D gene (6 bases). Trimming left V 6 bases short and J 0 bases short, with 11 bases between. The CDR3 sequence is 15 residues long. Germline CDR1 and CDR2: MNHNY and SVGAGI (reference sequence). This CDR3 is CASRRTATTNEKLFF. DNA for the CDR3: TGTGCCAGCAGAAGGACAGCCACAACTAATGAAAAACTGTTTTTT.

The chain joins TRBV6-2 or TRBV6-3 to TRBJ2-7; TRBD2 aligns across 13 bases. CDR1 is MNHEY and CDR2 is SVGEGT in the germline V gene. V lost 5 bases, J lost 2 bases, and 3 bases stayed unmatched. The CDR3 contains 15 residues. CDR3 nucleotide sequence: TGTGCCAGCAGTATCACTAGCGGGAGGGCCTACGAGCAGTACTTC. It specifies CASSITSGRAYEQYF.

The chain couples TRBV4-1 to TRBJ1-4; D not resolved. There are 15 residues in the CDR3. V was shortened by 1 base and J by 1 base, with 7 bases between the two germline ends. Per germline, CDR1 MGHRA and CDR2 YSYEKL. The CDR3 bases are TGCGCCAGCAGCCAAGTTGCCCGAACTAATGAAAAACTGTTTTTT. Residues: CASSQVARTNEKLFF.

V and J are TRBV7-6 and TRBJ1-1; no clear D gene. The CDR3 extends over 15 amino acids. Germline V gives CDR1 SGHVS, CDR2 FNYEAQ. The ends were cut back, 1 base at V and 3 bases at J, with 12 bases in the middle. The CDR3 here is CASSLVSGSYTEAFF. The CDR3 DNA is TGTGCCAGCAGCTTAGTGAGCGGTTCGTACACTGAAGCTTTCTTT. The entire variable domain, with the rest obtained from reference TRBV7-6 and TRBJ1-1, is as follows: GAGVSQSPRYKVTKRGQDVALRCDPISGHVSLYWYRQALGQGPEFLTYFNYEAQQDKSGLPNDRFSAERPEGSISTLTIQRTEQRDSAMYRCASSLVSGSYTEAFFGQGTRLTVV.

V usage is TRBV7-9 and J usage is TRBJ2-3, with D unresolved. V lost 5 bases and J lost 5, with 8 bases in between. Germline CDR1 is SEHNR and CDR2 is FQNEAQ (reference sequence). This CDR3 spans 12 amino acids. CDR3 loop: CASSRPLDTQYF. CDR3 DNA: TGTGCCAGCAGCAGACCCCTAGATACGCAGTATTTT.

This chain joins TRBV27 and TRBJ2-1; D is ambiguous. V was pared by 5 bases and J by 5 bases, with 4 bases between. The CDR3 sequence is 11 residues long. Germline V gene data show CDR1 as MNHEY and CDR2 as SMNVEV (reference sequence). The CDR3 nucleotides are TGTGCCAGCAGTAAAAACAATGAGCAGTTCTTC. The encoded protein is CASSKNNEQFF.

V and J are TRBV4-1 and TRBJ2-1; 8 bases map to TRBD1. Germline V gene data show CDR1 as MGHRA and CDR2 as YSYEKL. The V and J ends lost 1 base and 4 bases, in that order; junction bases with no gene match: 0. The CDR3 covers 14 residues. The CDR3 sequence: CASSQGQGYNEQFF. CDR3 sequence (DNA): TGCGCCAGCAGCCAAGGACAGGGGTACAATGAGCAGTTCTTC.

The chain employs TRBV11-3 and TRBJ2-1; D may be TRBD2 (6 bases). CDR3 size: 14 residues. Trimming removed 5 bases from V and 6 bases from J, with 14 bases in between. Germline V gene lookup returns CDR1 SGHNT and CDR2 YENEEA. CDR3 in DNA: TGTGCCAGCAGCCCTGGGGGGACGCGCAATGAGCAGTTCTTC. It encodes CASSPGGTRNEQFF.

The V call is TRBV18, the J call TRBJ2-2; D is undetermined. Germline assignment: CDR1 KGHSH and CDR2 LQKENI. V dropped 0 bases and J dropped 2 bases, with 7 bases sitting between them. The length of the CDR3 is 15 residues. The CDR3 coding sequence is TGTGCCAGCTCACCACCCAGCCTAAACACCGGGGAGCTGTTTTTT. Translated: CASSPPSLNTGELFF. The whole variable domain, filled in from reference TRBV18 and TRBJ2-2, reads NAGVMQNPRHLVRRRGQEARLRCSPMKGHSHVYWYRQLPEEGLKFMVYLQKENIIDESGMPKERFSAEFPKEGPSILRIQQVVRGDSAAYFCASSPPSLNTGELFFGEGSRLTVL.

This rearrangement joins TRBV19 to TRBJ2-1, with TRBD2 as a possible D gene (5 bases). Germline CDR1 is LNHDA and CDR2 is SQIVND (reference sequence). The CDR3 extends over 15 amino acids. V lost 7 bases to trimming and J lost 2 bases, with 15 bases between them. The CDR3 is CASTADWSPYNEQFF. In DNA form, the CDR3 reads TGTGCCAGTACCGCGGACTGGAGCCCCTACAATGAGCAGTTCTTC. Full variable domain (missing parts from reference TRBV19 and TRBJ2-1): DGGITQSPKYLFRKEGQNVTLSCEQNLNHDAMYWYRQDPGQGLRLIYYSQIVNDFQKGDIAEGYSVSREKKESFPLTVTSAQKNPTAFYLCASTADWSPYNEQFFGPGTRLTVL.

The CDR3 sequence: CASSNGQGMGFGETQYF. The CDR3 bases are TGTGCCAGTAGCAACGGACAGGGGATGGGGTTCGGAGAGACCCAGTACTTC. The J gene is TRBJ2-5, the V gene TRBV19, with 9 bases fitting TRBD1. The CDR3 runs to 17 residues. With V trimmed by 6 bases and J by 4 bases, 15 bases remained unmatched. Germline V gives CDR1 LNHDA, CDR2 SQIVND (reference sequence).

The chain has TRBV7-8 and TRBJ2-5; the D gene could be TRBD1 or TRBD2 (5 bases each). CDR3 length: 13 amino acids. Germline-derived CDR1 and CDR2 are SGHVS and FQNEAQ. V was trimmed by 3 bases and J by 5 bases, leaving 10 bases between them. CDR3 sequence (DNA): TGTGCCAGCAGCTTGGGGACCCCGGAGACCCAGTACTTC. Translation: CASSLGTPETQYF.

Here the CDR3 DNA reads TGTGCCAGCAGCCCTGCAGGGGGAAGCAATCAGCCCCAGCATTTT. It encodes CASSPAGGSNQPQHF. The chain employs TRBV28 and TRBJ1-5, with 7 bases aligning to TRBD1. Germline V gene lookup returns CDR1 MDHEN and CDR2 SYDVKM. The CDR3 is 15 residues long. J lost 1 base, V lost 6 bases, and 6 bases had no gene match.

This chain joins TRBV4-2 and TRBJ2-7; TRBD2 matches 7 bases. Losses at the gene ends were 2 bases for V and 5 bases for J; bases not matched to a gene: 9. Germline CDR1 and CDR2: LGHNA and YNFKEQ. The CDR3 runs to 15 residues. The CDR3 reads CASSQTQGGVHEQYF. The CDR3 coding sequence is TGTGCCAGCAGCCAAACGCAGGGAGGGGTCCACGAGCAGTACTTC.

The sample holds one count of this clone. The chain uses TRBV6-6 and TRBJ2-2; TRBD2 might be the D (6 bases). Deletions cut 5 bases from V and 5 bases from J, with 15 bases between. Germline V gives CDR1 MNHNY, CDR2 SVGAGI (reference sequence). There are 15 residues in the CDR3. The CDR3 DNA reads as TGTGCCAGCAGTGCCCCCCGGGAGCGGACCGGGGAGCTGTTTTTT. Encoded protein: CASSAPRERTGELFF.

The chain uses TRBV6-2 or TRBV6-3 and TRBJ1-1; no clear D gene. CDR3 size: 14 residues. Per germline, CDR1 MNHEY and CDR2 SVGEGT. Trimming left V 2 bases short and J 4 bases short, with 11 bases between. CDR3 DNA: TGTGCCAGCAGTTACGCGGGCTACGGCACTGAAGCTTTCTTT. Residues: CASSYAGYGTEAFF.

The J gene is TRBJ2-3, the V gene TRBV5-1; 11 nucleotides align to TRBD1. This CDR3 has 15 residues. The V gene end was trimmed by 3 bases and the J gene end by 3 bases; junction bases not matched to a gene: 3. CDR1 SGHRS and CDR2 YFSETQ come from the germline V gene. CDR3 in DNA: TGCGCCAGCAGCTACCGGGACAGGGGGACAGATACGCAGTATTTT. Translating it yields CASSYRDRGTDTQYF.

The rearrangement uses TRBV2 and TRBJ2-7; 9 bases map to TRBD1. Germline V gene sequence: CDR1 SNHLY, CDR2 FYNNEI. The V segment lost 7 bases and the J segment 5 bases; nucleotides outside the gene matches: 3. The CDR3 contains 12 residues. The CDR3 is CASKGQGNEQYF. CDR3 nucleotide sequence: TGTGCCAGCAAGGGACAGGGAAACGAGCAGTACTTC.

V and J are TRBV7-9 and TRBJ1-3, with 8 positions matching TRBD1. V shed 5 bases and J 2 bases; nucleotides not matched to a gene: 5. In germline, CDR1 is SEHNR, CDR2 FQNEAQ (reference sequence). This CDR3 region has 15 residues. Here the CDR3 reads CASSPPGQAGNTIYF. The DNA of the CDR3 is TGTGCCAGCAGCCCACCGGGACAGGCTGGAAACACCATATATTTT.